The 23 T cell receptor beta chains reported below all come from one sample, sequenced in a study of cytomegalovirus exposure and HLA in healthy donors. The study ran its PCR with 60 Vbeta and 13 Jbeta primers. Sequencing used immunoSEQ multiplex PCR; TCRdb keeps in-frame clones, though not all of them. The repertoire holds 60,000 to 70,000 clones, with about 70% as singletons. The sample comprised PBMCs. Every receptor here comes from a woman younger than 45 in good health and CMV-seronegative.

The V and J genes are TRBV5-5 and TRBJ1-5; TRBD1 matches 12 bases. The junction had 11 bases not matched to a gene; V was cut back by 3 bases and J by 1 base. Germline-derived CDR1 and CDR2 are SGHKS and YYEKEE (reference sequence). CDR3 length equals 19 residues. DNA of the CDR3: TGTGCCAGCAGCTCTCCTTCCGGGACAGGGGGCTTGAGCAATCAGCCCCAGCATTTT. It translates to CASSSPSGTGGLSNQPQHF.

The CDR3 loop reads CAWTLFPGTSGDRTGELFF. The CDR3, as DNA: TGTGCCTGGACCCTTTTCCCCGGGACTAGCGGGGACCGAACCGGGGAGCTGTTTTTT. This sequence joins TRBV30 and TRBJ2-2; 13 bases are shared with TRBD2. Trimming at V came to 4 bases and at J to 5 bases, leaving 16 bases not matched to a gene. The germline CDR1 and CDR2 sequences are GTSNPN and SVGIG (reference sequence). There are 19 residues in the CDR3. Full variable domain (missing parts from reference TRBV30 and TRBJ2-2): SQTIHQWPATLVQPVGSPLSLECTVEGTSNPNLYWYRQAAGRGLQLLFYSVGIGQISSEVPQNLSASRPQDRQFILSSKKLLLSDSGFYLCAWTLFPGTSGDRTGELFFGEGSRLTVL.

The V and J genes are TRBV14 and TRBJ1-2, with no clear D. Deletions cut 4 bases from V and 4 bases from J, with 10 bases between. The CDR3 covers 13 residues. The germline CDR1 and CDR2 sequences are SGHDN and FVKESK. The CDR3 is CASSPSTAYGYTF. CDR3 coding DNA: TGTGCCAGCAGCCCTTCTACTGCCTATGGCTACACCTTC. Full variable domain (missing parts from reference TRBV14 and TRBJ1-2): EAGVTQFPSHSVIEKGQTVTLRCDPISGHDNLYWYRRVMGKEIKFLLHFVKESKQDESGMPNNRFLAERTGGTYSTLKVQPAELEDSGVYFCASSPSTAYGYTFGSGTRLTVV.

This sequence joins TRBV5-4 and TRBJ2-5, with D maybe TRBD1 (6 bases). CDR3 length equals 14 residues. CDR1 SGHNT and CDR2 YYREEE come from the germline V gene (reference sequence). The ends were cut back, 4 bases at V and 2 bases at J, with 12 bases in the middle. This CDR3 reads CASSQARGQETQYF. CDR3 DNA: TGTGCCAGCAGCCAGGCGAGGGGGCAAGAGACCCAGTACTTC.

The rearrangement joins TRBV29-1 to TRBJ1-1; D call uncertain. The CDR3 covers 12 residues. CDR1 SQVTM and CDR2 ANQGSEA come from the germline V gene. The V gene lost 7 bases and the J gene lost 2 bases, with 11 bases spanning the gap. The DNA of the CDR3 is TGCAGCGCCGGAGGCCGAAACACTGAAGCTTTCTTT. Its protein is CSAGGRNTEAFF. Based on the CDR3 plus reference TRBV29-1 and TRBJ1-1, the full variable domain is SAVISQKPSRDICQRGTSLTIQCQVDSQVTMMFWYRQQPGQSLTLIATANQGSEATYESGFVIDKFPISRPNLTFSTLTVSNMSPEDSSIYLCSAGGRNTEAFFGQGTRLTVV.

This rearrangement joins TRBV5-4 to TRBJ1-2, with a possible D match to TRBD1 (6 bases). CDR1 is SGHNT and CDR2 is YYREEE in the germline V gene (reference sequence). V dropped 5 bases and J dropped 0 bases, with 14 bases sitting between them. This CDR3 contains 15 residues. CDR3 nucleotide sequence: TGTGCCAGCAGTCAAGGGGGACAAGCTAACTATGGCTACACCTTC. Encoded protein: CASSQGGQANYGYTF.

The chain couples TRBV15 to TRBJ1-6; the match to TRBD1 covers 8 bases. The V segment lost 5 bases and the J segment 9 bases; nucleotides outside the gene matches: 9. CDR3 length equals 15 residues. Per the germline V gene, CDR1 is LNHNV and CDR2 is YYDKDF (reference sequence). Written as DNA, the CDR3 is TGTGCCACCAGCGCCCGACAGGGGAAAGGTTCACCCCTCCACTTT. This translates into CATSARQGKGSPLHF.

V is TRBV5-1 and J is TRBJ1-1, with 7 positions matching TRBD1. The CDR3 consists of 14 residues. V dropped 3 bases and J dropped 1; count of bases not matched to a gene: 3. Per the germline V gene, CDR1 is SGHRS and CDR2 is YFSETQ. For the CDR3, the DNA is TGCGCCAGCAGCTCCGACAGGGCGAACACTGAAGCTTTCTTT. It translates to CASSSDRANTEAFF.

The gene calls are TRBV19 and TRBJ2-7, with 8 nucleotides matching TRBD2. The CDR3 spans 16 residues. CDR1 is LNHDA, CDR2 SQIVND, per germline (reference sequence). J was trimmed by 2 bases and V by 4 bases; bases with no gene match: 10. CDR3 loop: CASSRDGGVLTYEQYF. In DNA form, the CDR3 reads TGTGCCAGTAGTAGGGACGGGGGGGTGCTCACCTACGAGCAGTACTTC.

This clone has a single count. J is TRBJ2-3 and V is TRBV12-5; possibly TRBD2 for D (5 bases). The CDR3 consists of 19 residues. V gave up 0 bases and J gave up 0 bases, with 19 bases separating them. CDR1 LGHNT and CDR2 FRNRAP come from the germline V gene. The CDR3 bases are TGTGCTAGTGGTTTGGTACACCCCGGGATAAGCTCTAGCACAGATACGCAGTATTTT. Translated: CASGLVHPGISSSTDTQYF.

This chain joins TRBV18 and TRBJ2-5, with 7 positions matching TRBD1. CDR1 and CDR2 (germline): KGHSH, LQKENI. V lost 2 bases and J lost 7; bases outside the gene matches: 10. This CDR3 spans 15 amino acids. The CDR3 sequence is CASSPSGQAQLTQYF. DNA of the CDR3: TGTGCCAGCTCACCATCCGGACAGGCGCAATTGACCCAGTACTTC.

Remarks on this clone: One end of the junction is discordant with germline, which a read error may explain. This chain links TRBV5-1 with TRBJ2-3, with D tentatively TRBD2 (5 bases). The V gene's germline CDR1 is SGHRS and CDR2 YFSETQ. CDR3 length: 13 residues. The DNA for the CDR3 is TGCGCCAGCAGCTTGGTCGGACTCTCAACGCCGTATTTT. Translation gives CASSLVGLSTPYF. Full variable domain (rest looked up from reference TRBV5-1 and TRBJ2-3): KAGVTQTPRYLIKTRGQQVTLSCSPISGHRSVSWYQQTPGQGLQFLFEYFSETQRNKGNFPGRFSGRQFSNSRSEMNVSTLELGDSALYLCASSLVGLSTPYFGPGTRLTVL.

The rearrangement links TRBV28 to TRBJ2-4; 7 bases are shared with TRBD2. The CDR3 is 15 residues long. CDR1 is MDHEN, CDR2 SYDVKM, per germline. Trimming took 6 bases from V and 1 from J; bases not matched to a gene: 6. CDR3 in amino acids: CASRRWGGAKNIQYF. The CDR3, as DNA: TGTGCCAGCAGGAGATGGGGGGGGGCCAAAAACATTCAGTACTTC.

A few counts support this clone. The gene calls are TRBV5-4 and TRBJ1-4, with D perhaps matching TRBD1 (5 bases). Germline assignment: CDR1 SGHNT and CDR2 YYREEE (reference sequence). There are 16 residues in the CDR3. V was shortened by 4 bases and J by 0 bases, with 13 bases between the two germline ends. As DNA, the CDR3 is TGTGCCAGCAGCACAGACAGCCTAACAACTAATGAAAAACTGTTTTTT. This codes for CASSTDSLTTNEKLFF.

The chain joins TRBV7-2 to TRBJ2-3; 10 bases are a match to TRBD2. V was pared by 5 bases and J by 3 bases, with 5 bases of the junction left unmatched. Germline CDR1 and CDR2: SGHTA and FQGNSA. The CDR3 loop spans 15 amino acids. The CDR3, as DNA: TGTGCCAGCAGCGTGACGGGACTAGCGACAGATACGCAGTATTTT. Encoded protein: CASSVTGLATDTQYF. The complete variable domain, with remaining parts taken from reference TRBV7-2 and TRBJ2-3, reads GAGVSQSPSNKVTEKGKDVELRCDPISGHTALYWYRQSLGQGLEFLIYFQGNSAPDKSGLPSDRFSAERTGGSVSTLTIQRTQQEDSAVYLCASSVTGLATDTQYFGPGTRLTVL.

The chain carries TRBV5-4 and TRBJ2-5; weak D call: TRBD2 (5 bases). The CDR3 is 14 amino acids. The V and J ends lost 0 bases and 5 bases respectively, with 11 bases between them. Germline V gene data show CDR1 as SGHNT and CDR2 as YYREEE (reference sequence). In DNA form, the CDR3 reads TGTGCCAGCAGCTTGGTCTCGGGCGGGGAGACCCAGTACTTC. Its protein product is CASSLVSGGETQYF.

The CDR3 region is CASSEARTGAGYTF. The CDR3, as DNA: TGTGCCAGCAGTGAAGCGCGGACAGGGGCTGGCTACACCTTC. The gene calls are TRBV2 and TRBJ1-2; 9 bases agree with TRBD1. The J segment lost 7 bases and the V segment lost 0 bases, leaving 3 bases of the junction unmatched. Germline V gene data show CDR1 as SNHLY and CDR2 as FYNNEI. The CDR3 runs 14 residues.

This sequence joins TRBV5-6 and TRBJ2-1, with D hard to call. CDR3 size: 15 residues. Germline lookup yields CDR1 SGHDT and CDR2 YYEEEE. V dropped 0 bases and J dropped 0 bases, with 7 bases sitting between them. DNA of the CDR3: TGTGCCAGCAGCTTGGATGTCAGCTCCTACAATGAGCAGTTCTTC. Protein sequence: CASSLDVSSYNEQFF. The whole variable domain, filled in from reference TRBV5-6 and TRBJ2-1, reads DAGVTQSPTHLIKTRGQQVTLRCSPKSGHDTVSWYQQALGQGPQFIFQYYEEEERQRGNFPDRFSGHQFPNYSSELNVNALLLGDSALYLCASSLDVSSYNEQFFGPGTRLTVL.

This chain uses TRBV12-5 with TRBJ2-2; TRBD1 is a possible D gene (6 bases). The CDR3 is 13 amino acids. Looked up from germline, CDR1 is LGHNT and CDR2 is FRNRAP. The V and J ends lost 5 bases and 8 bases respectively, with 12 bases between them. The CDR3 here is CASGHRVPGELFF. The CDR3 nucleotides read TGTGCTAGTGGTCACAGGGTTCCGGGGGAGCTGTTTTTT.

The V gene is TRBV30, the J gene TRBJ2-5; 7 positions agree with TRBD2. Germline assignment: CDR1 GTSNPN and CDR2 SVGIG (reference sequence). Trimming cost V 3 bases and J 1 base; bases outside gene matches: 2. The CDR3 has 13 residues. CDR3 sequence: CAWRAGSQETQYF. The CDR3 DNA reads TGTGCCTGGAGAGCGGGGTCCCAAGAGACCCAGTACTTC.

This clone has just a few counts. The CDR3 DNA is TGCAGCGTCTTGACAGGAGGAAGCAATCAGCCCCAGCATTTT. This encodes CSVLTGGSNQPQHF. The chain has TRBV29-1 and TRBJ1-5, with a weak D call TRBD1 (6 bases). CDR1 and CDR2 from the germline V gene are SQVTM and ANQGSEA. The CDR3 contains 14 residues. V lost 6 bases and J lost 1, with 13 bases in between.

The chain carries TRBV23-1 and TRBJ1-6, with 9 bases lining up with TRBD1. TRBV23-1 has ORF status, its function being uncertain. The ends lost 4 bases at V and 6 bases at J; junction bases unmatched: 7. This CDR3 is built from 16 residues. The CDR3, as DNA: TGCGCCAGCAGTCGAAAAACAGGGGGCTTTAATTCACCCCTCCACTTT. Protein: CASSRKTGGFNSPLHF.

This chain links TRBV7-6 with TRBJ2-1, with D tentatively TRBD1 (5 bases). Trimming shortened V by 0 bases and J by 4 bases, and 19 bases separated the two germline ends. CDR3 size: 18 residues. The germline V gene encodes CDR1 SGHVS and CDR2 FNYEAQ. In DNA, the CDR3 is TGTGCCAGCAGCTTAGCGTCCAGGGATCTGTTTGATTACAATGAGCAGTTCTTC. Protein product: CASSLASRDLFDYNEQFF.